The source of this TCR beta chain is a study of spatial heterogeneity in lung cancer. Overall study: Detection consistently captured more beta-chain sequences than alpha-chain sequences.

Study-wide results and limits: Circulating ubiquitous expanded tumor TCRs were observed more frequently at resection than at follow-up.

The time point here: sample taken at primary tumor resection. No cells were sorted before sequencing. The whole RNA sequenced was extracted from tumor, nontumor lung or frozen PBMC. A total of more than 65 untreated early-stage non-small cell lung cancer patients served as donors. Individual TCR cDNA molecules each bore their own unique molecular identifier. TCRdb used MiXCR to reprocess the 5' RACE reads, holding one entry per CDR3 protein. The sample includes tens of thousands of distinct CDR3 sequences, 7% to 9% of them seen just once. The CDR3 extends over 14 amino acids. Germline V gives CDR1 SNHLY, CDR2 FYNNEI. Trimming removed 3 bases at V and 2 bases at J, with 11 bases between. As for this clonotype: What it recognizes is unknown.

The material sequenced was PBMCs, taken at surgery. The V gene is TRBV2, the J gene TRBJ2-7; D perhaps matches TRBD1 (6 bases). The receptor comes from a male donor with early-stage non-small cell lung cancer. Written as DNA, the CDR3 is TGTGCCAGCAGTGACCAGGGGCAGACCTACGAGCAGTACTTC. Translated: CASSDQGQTYEQYF.